A selection of T cell receptor beta chains follows, all from one sample in a study of monozygotic twins with inflammatory bowel disease. TCRdb reprocessed the 5' RACE reads and keeps a single row for each CDR3 protein, giving no DNA. The table counts roughly 200,000 distinct CDR3 sequences; roughly 7.7% lies in the top ten. Sequences were obtained from blood. These receptors came from a human donor with ulcerative colitis or Crohn's disease, or a healthy co-twin of an affected twin (not recorded which). CDR3s include the opening cysteine and the closing phenylalanine or tryptophan.

J gene | V gene | CDR3 protein
TRBJ2-3 | TRBV20-1 | CSASGNEADTQYF
TRBJ1-1 | TRBV28 | CASSYRANTEAFF
TRBJ1-5 | TRBV20-1 | CSASGTGLGQPQHF
TRBJ2-5 | TRBV18 | CASSPPNYQTLGETQYF
TRBJ2-7 | TRBV28 | CASSLASGSYLWYEQYF
TRBJ2-3 | TRBV24-1 | CAIGTGDTDTPYF
TRBJ2-3 | TRBV18 | CASSLGRLGTDTQYF
TRBJ2-3 | TRBV14 | CASSQDRFPGDTQYF
TRBJ1-1 | TRBV5-1 | CASSLAPVGTEAFF
TRBJ2-1 | TRBV27 | CASSFGQLGVEQFF
TRBJ2-3 | TRBV5-5 | CASSFAGKDTQYF
TRBJ2-7 | TRBV12-3/TRBV12-4 | CASSLGTPHEQYF
TRBJ2-1 | TRBV20-1 | CSAETSGLYNEQFF
TRBJ2-7 | TRBV29-1 | CSVEGPVGEQYF
TRBJ2-1 | TRBV10-3 | CAIRSSGGGSNEQFF
TRBJ2-4 | TRBV12-3/TRBV12-4 | CASSLAQGGVKNIQYF
TRBJ2-2 | TRBV7-6 | CASSLGGAWTGELFF
TRBJ2-2 | TRBV5-1 | CASRQGAGELFF
TRBJ2-1 | TRBV10-3 | CAISEGSNSRNEQFF
TRBJ1-4 | TRBV24-1 | CATSVLGPRNEKLFF
TRBJ1-1 | TRBV12-3/TRBV12-4 | CASSYYTVEEAFF
TRBJ2-1 | TRBV20-1 | CSARGRREGVSYNEQFF
TRBJ2-5 | TRBV5-1 | CASSPGRTKETQYF
TRBJ2-7 | TRBV28 | CASSLGGSVYEQYF
TRBJ1-6 | TRBV6-5 | CASSYSIRPYGGSPLHF
TRBJ2-5 | TRBV20-1 | CSASKKRTLQETQYF
TRBJ1-1 | TRBV5-4 | CASTNTDRILTEAFF
TRBJ2-1 | TRBV10-2 | CASSWGQGSYNEQFF
TRBJ2-7 | TRBV6-1 | CASTPGQSLLYEQYF
TRBJ1-1 | TRBV5-6 | CASSFSAETEAFF
TRBJ1-1 | TRBV7-2 | CASSLGVSVITEAFF
TRBJ2-5 | TRBV5-1 | CASSPPKTAAQETQYF
TRBJ1-2 | TRBV12-3/TRBV12-4 | CASSPRGQGYGYTF
TRBJ2-5 | TRBV7-9 | CASSFAPGLAGETQYF
TRBJ1-1 | TRBV12-3/TRBV12-4 | CASSSRGWVTEAFF
TRBJ2-7 | TRBV30 | CAWSVRRMGVGPYEQYF
TRBJ1-1 | TRBV30 | CAWSHVGGGTEAFF
TRBJ2-3 | TRBV5-6 | CASSFLAGGQPDTQYF
TRBJ1-2 | TRBV29-1 | CSVEDRAFYGYTF
TRBJ2-1 | TRBV30 | CAWTRQQSSYNEQFF
TRBJ2-3 | TRBV2 | CASSEGPWATDTQYF
TRBJ2-3 | TRBV5-4 | CASSLAGLPLDTQYF
TRBJ1-1 | TRBV11-2 | CASSLGQGMNTEAFF
TRBJ2-7 | TRBV10-3 | CAISDPGEQYF
TRBJ1-1 | TRBV20-1 | CSAGVRDNKEAFF
TRBJ2-7 | TRBV4-2 | CASSQASGSGFYEQYF
TRBJ2-1 | TRBV3-1 | CASSQVAGGKRDEQFF
TRBJ2-1 | TRBV6-5 | CASSYGAANEQFF
TRBJ2-1 | TRBV29-1 | CSGNRDRGTNEQFF
TRBJ1-5 | TRBV28 | CASSSDRHYSNQPQHF
TRBJ2-2 | TRBV3-1 | CASSTSGRAGELFF
TRBJ1-5 | TRBV5-1 | CASSLIGGNQPQHF
TRBJ2-3 | TRBV5-1 | CASSLTLQDTDTQYF
TRBJ2-1 | TRBV20-1 | CSAPRGRSGEFF
TRBJ2-7 | TRBV6-5 | CASSYSVNIESYEQYF
TRBJ2-2 | TRBV10-3 | CAISESEVSGELFF
TRBJ2-3 | TRBV1 | CTSSPRETHTQYF
TRBJ2-3 | TRBV7-9 | CASSLSTDTQYF
TRBJ2-7 | TRBV20-1 | CSARAPSLGPEQYF